This TCR beta chain was retrieved from a study of identical twins. TCRdb reprocessed the 5' RACE reads with MiXCR, giving one entry per CDR3 protein. The profile shows under 900,000 distinct CDR3 sequences, 15% to 20% of them singletons. These data were also filed under a second study, of T cells expressing NK-cell markers. This second study notes: HCMV seropositivity characterized most of the eight sequenced donors, and seronegativity one.

The receptor comes from a woman in her late teens or twenties in good health. The source material was PBMCs.

The CDR3 DNA reads TGTGCCAGCAGCTTAGAAAAATCCCCTAGCGGGAGCACCTACGAGCAGTACTTC. Amino acid sequence: CASSLEKSPSGSTYEQYF. V gene TRBV11-2 combines with J gene TRBJ2-7; 10 bases match TRBD2. There are 18 residues in the CDR3. The germline gives CDR1 SGHAT, CDR2 FQNNGV. After removal of 0 bases from V and 2 bases from J, the junction contained 10 bases not matched to a gene.